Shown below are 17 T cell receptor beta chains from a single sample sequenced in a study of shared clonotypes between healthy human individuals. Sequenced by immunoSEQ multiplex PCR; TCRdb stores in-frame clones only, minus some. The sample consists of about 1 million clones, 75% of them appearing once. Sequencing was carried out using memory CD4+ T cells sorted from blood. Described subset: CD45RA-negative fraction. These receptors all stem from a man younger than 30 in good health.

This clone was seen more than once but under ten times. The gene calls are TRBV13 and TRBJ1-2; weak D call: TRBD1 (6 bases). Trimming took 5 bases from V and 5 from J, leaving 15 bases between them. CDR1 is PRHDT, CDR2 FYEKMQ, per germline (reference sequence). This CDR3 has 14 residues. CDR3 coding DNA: TGTGCCAGCAGCGAAGGACAGAACCTATATGGCTACACCTTC. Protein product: CASSEGQNLYGYTF. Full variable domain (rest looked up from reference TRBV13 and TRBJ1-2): AAGVIQSPRHLIKEKRETATLKCYPIPRHDTVYWYQQGPGQDPQFLISFYEKMQSDKGSIPDRFSAQQFSDYHSELNMSSLELGDSALYFCASSEGQNLYGYTFGSGTRLTVV.

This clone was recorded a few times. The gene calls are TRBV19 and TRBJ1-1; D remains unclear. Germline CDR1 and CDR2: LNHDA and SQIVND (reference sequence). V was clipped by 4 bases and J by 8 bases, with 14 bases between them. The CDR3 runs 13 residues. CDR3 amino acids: CASSTYQAVEAFF. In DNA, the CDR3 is TGTGCCAGTAGTACTTACCAGGCAGTCGAAGCTTTCTTT.

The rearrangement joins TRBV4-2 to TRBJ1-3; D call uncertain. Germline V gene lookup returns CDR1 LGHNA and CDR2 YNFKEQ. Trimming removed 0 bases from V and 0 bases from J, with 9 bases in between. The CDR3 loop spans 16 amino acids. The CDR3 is CASSQERTVSGNTIYF. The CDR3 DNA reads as TGTGCCAGCAGCCAAGAACGGACGGTCTCTGGAAACACCATATATTTT.

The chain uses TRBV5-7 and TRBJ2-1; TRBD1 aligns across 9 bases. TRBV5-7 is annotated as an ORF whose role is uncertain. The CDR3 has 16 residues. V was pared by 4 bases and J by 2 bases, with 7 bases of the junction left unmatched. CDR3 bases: TGTGCCAGCAGCGGGGGGGACAGGGCCACCTACAATGAGCAGTTCTTC. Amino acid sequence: CASSGGDRATYNEQFF.

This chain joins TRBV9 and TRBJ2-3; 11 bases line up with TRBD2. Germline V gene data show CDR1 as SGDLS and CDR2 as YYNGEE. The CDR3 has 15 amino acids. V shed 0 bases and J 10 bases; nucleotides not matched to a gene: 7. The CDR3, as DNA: TGTGCCAGCAGCGTAGAGACTAGCGGGGTGGGGGCGCAGTATTTT. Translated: CASSVETSGVGAQYF.

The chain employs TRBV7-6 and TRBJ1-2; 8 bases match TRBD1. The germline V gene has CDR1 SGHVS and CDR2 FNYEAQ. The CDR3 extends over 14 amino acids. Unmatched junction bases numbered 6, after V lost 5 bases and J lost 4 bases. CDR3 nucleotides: TGTGCCAGCAGCCAAAATGGACAGGGCTATGGCTACACCTTC. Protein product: CASSQNGQGYGYTF.

As DNA, the CDR3 is TGTGCCAGCAGCTCGGACTGGACTAGTAAGCACGAGCAGTACTTC. It codes for CASSSDWTSKHEQYF. This chain links TRBV5-4 with TRBJ2-7, with TRBD2 matching over 7 bases. V lost 3 bases and J lost 5; bases outside the gene matches: 11. CDR1 and CDR2 (germline): SGHNT, YYREEE (reference sequence). The CDR3 spans 15 residues.

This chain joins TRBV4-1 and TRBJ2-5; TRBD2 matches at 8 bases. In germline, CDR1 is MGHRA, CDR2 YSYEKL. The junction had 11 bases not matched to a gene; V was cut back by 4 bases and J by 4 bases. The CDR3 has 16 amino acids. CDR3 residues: CASSPFSGRGRETQYF. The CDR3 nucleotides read TGCGCCAGCAGCCCCTTCAGCGGGAGAGGGCGAGAGACCCAGTACTTC.

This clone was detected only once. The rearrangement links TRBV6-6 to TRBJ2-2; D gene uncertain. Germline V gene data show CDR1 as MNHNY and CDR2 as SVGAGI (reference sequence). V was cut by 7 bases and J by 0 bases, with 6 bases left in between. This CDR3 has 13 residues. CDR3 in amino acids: CASKEPNTGELFF. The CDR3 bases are TGTGCCAGCAAGGAGCCGAACACCGGGGAGCTGTTTTTT.

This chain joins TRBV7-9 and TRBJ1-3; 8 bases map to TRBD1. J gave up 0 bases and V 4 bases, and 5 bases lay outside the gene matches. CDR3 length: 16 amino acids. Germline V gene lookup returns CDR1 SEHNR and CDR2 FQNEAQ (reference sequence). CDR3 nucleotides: TGTGCCAGCAGCTCGAGGACAGGGAGCTCTGGAAACACCATATATTTT. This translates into CASSSRTGSSGNTIYF.

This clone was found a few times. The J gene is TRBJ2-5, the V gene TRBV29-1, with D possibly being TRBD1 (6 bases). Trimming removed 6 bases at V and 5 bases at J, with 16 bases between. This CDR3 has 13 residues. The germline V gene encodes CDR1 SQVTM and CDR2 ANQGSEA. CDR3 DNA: TGCAGCGTCCGGACAGCCGGCGGGGAGACCCAGTACTTC. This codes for CSVRTAGGETQYF.

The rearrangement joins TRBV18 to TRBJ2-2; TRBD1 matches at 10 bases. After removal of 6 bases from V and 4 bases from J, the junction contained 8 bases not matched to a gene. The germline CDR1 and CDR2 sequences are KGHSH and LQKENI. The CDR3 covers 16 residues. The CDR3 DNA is TGTGCCAGCTCGTCAAGGGACAGGGGTGCCACCGGGGAGCTGTTTTTT. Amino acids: CASSSRDRGATGELFF.

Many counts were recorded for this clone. The CDR3 DNA reads as TGTGCCTGGGAAGCGGGGTTTGAGGAGACCCAGTACTTC. Amino acid sequence: CAWEAGFEETQYF. J is TRBJ2-5 and V is TRBV30; 7 bases map to TRBD2. Germline V CDR1 and CDR2: GTSNPN, SVGIG (reference sequence). Trimming at V came to 5 bases and at J to 5 bases, leaving 8 bases not matched to a gene. The CDR3 totals 13 residues.

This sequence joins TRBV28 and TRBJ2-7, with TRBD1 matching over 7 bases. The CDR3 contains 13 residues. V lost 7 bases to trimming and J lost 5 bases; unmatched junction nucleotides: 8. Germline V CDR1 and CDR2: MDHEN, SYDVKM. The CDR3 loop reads CASKTTGVDEQYF. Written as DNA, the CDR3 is TGTGCCAGCAAGACTACAGGGGTGGACGAGCAGTACTTC.

The CDR3 is CASGGGGGAKYGYTF. In DNA form, the CDR3 reads TGTGCCAGCGGAGGGGGCGGGGGAGCGAAGTATGGCTACACCTTC. The chain recombines TRBV6-7 with TRBJ1-2; the match to TRBD1 covers 7 bases. TRBV6-7 falls under the ORF class, with uncertain function. The CDR3 sequence is 15 residues long. J was trimmed by 5 bases and V by 8 bases; bases with no gene match: 14.

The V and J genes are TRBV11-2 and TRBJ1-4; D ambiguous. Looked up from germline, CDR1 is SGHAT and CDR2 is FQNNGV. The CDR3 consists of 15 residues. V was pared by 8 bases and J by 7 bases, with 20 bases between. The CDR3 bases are TGTGCCAGCCGACTCACCGGGTTCCTAAGTGAAAAACTGTTTTTT. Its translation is CASRLTGFLSEKLFF.

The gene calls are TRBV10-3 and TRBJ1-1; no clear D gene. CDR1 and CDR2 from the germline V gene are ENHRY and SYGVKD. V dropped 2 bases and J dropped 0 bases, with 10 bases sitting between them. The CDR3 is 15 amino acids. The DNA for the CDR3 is TGTGCCATCAGTGAGAAGGAAAACGTGAACACTGAAGCTTTCTTT. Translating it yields CAISEKENVNTEAFF.